This TCR beta chain was documented in a study of human T cells and chemical hapten exposure. Study details: The sensitizer, 2% DPC, was used on around 2 cm by around 2 cm of upper inner arm skin. Weekly administration of diphenylcyclopropenone to the scalp of patients continued throughout the approximately 24-week study.

Documented time point: pre-sensitization, week 0. Treatment given: therapeutic diphenylcyclopropenone sensitization with weekly scalp DPC. Staff drew blood before applying each patch test. The V gene end was trimmed by 5 bases and the J gene end by 7 bases; junction bases not matched to a gene: 14. CDR1 is MNHNY and CDR2 is SVGAGI in the germline V gene (reference sequence). The CDR3 spans 16 residues. The table lists this clonotype with a few counts. Each CDR3 protein is one row after TCRdb ran MiXCR on the RACE reads. The sample holds about 290,000 distinct CDR3 sequences, roughly 8% seen once. Sample: whole blood, taken in connection with sensitization to the hapten diphenylcyclopropenone (DPC). This chain links TRBV6-6 with TRBJ2-5; 9 bases are a match to TRBD1. The origin of this receptor is a man aged 18 to 29 with alopecia areata. Some clones in this sample may be carry-over from other donors' samples. The CDR3 nucleotides are TGTGCCAGCAGTATCTCCACCGGGACAGGGAGTGGGACCCAGTACTTC. Translated: CASSISTGTGSGTQYF.